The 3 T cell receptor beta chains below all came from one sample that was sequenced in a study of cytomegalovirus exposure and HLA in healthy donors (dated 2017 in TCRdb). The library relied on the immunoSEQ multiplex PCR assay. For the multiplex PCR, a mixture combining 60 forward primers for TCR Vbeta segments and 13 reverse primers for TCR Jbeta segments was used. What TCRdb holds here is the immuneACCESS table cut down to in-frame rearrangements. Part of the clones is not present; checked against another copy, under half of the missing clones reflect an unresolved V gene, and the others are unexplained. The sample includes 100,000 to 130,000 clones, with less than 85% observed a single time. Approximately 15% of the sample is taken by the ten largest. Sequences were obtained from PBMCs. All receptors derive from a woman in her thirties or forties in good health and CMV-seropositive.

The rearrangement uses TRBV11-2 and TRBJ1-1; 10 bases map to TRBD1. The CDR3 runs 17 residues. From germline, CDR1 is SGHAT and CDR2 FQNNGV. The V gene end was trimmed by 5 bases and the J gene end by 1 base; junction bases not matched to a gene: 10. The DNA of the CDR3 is TGTGCCAGCAGCCCAGGACAGGGGGTTAGTCGGAACACTGAAGCTTTCTTT. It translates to CASSPGQGVSRNTEAFF.

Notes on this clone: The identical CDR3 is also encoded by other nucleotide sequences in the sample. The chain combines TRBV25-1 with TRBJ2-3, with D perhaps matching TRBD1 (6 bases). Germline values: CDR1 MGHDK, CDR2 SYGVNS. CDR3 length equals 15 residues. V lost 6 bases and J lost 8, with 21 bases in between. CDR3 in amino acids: CASRIGGGPQGTQYF. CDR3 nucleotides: TGTGCCAGCAGAATAGGTGGGGGACCACAGGGTACGCAGTATTTT.

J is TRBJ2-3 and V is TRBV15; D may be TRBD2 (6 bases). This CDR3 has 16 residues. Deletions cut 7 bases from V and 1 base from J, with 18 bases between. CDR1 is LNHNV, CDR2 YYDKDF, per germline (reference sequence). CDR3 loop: CATIEAGTEGTDTQYF. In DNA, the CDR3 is TGTGCCACCATCGAAGCAGGGACTGAGGGCACAGATACGCAGTATTTT.